The 27 T cell receptor beta chains below were found in one sample sequenced in a study of long-term antiretroviral therapy in people with HIV. Version v3.0 of the immunoSEQ assay was performed at survey level. Data came from immunoSEQ multiplex PCR; TCRdb stores just in-frame clones and leaves some out. The sample contains tens of thousands of clones, roughly 76% of which appear only once. The sample was unsorted PBMCs, taken 1.1 years before starting antiretroviral therapy. These receptors were collected from a woman between 35 and 50 years old with HIV.

This clone was seen a few times. This chain connects TRBV14 to TRBJ2-5; D remains ambiguous. The germline CDR1 and CDR2 sequences are SGHDN and FVKESK. With 4 bases removed from V and 1 base from J, the gap between germline ends came to 22 bases. The CDR3 extends over 18 amino acids. Here the CDR3 DNA reads TGTGCCAGCAGCCTACGTAGAAGTGGTGGATATAGCCAAGAGACCCAGTACTTC. Translation: CASSLRRSGGYSQETQYF.

V usage is TRBV5-6 and J usage is TRBJ2-4; unclear D gene. Trimming stripped 1 base from V and 3 bases from J, with 11 bases between. In germline, CDR1 is SGHDT, CDR2 YYEEEE. The length of the CDR3 is 15 residues. This CDR3 reads CASSLQPDHKNIQYF. The DNA for the CDR3 is TGTGCCAGCAGCTTGCAACCGGACCACAAAAACATTCAGTACTTC.

The gene calls are TRBV28 and TRBJ2-1; D is perhaps TRBD1 or TRBD2 (5 bases each). V lost 6 bases and J lost 6, with 12 bases in between. In germline, CDR1 is MDHEN, CDR2 SYDVKM. The CDR3 covers 13 residues. Here the CDR3 DNA reads TGTGCCAGCAGGGTACTAGACAGCAATGAGCAGTTCTTC. Translating gives CASRVLDSNEQFF.

This clone appeared a single time. This rearrangement joins TRBV7-6 to TRBJ2-2; D tentatively reads TRBD1 or TRBD2 (5 bases each). With 2 bases removed from V and 7 bases from J, the gap between germline ends came to 17 bases. Germline-derived CDR1 and CDR2 are SGHVS and FNYEAQ. The CDR3 length is 16 residues. The CDR3 sequence is CASSLQRGRIDGELFF. CDR3 nucleotides: TGTGCCAGCAGCTTACAACGGGGCCGAATTGACGGGGAGCTGTTTTTT.

The chain joins TRBV7-9 to TRBJ1-2; D is unclear. The germline V gene has CDR1 SEHNR and CDR2 FQNEAQ (reference sequence). This CDR3 has 13 amino acids. Trimming took 9 bases from V and 2 from J, leaving 13 bases between them. The CDR3 DNA reads TGTGCCAGTACCATGGACGGGAACTATGGCTACACCTTC. Protein: CASTMDGNYGYTF.

The chain has TRBV2 and TRBJ2-3; 7 nucleotides agree with TRBD2. V shed 8 bases, J shed 4 bases, and the junction held 9 bases outside the gene matches. CDR3 length: 14 residues. The V gene's germline CDR1 is SNHLY and CDR2 FYNNEI. For the CDR3, the DNA is TGTGCCAGCGGGCGGGCGGGGGTGGCAGATACGCAGTATTTT. It translates to CASGRAGVADTQYF.

The genes are TRBV7-2 and TRBJ2-3; 12 nucleotides align to TRBD2. J lost 4 bases, V lost 5 bases, and 7 bases had no gene match. Germline lookup yields CDR1 SGHTA and CDR2 FQGNSA. The CDR3 spans 16 residues. The CDR3 nucleotides read TGTGCCAGCAGCCCCTTTCCTAGCGGGGGGGCAGATACGCAGTATTTT. As protein: CASSPFPSGGADTQYF.

The rearrangement joins TRBV7-2 to TRBJ1-3, with TRBD1 matching 7 bases. V was pared by 5 bases and J by 4 bases, with 14 bases of the junction left unmatched. The CDR3 runs to 17 residues. Per germline, CDR1 SGHTA and CDR2 FQGNSA. The CDR3 loop is CASSESSDRAIGNTIYF. The CDR3 DNA reads TGTGCCAGCAGCGAATCCTCTGACAGGGCAATAGGAAACACCATATATTTT.

Only one count was recorded for this clone. This rearrangement joins TRBV5-4 to TRBJ2-1; TRBD2 is a possible D gene (6 bases). V dropped 1 base and J dropped 0 bases, with 14 bases sitting between them. The CDR3 sequence is 17 residues long. Per germline, CDR1 SGHNT and CDR2 YYREEE (reference sequence). The CDR3, as DNA: TGTGCCAGCAGCTTGAGGGGCGGGACCAGCTCCTACAATGAGCAGTTCTTC. Protein sequence: CASSLRGGTSSYNEQFF.

CDR3 in amino acids: CASSPNVPYEQYF. For the CDR3, the DNA is TGCGCCAGCAGCCCCAACGTCCCTTACGAGCAGTACTTC. The V gene is TRBV5-1, the J gene TRBJ2-7; no clear D. From germline, CDR1 is SGHRS and CDR2 YFSETQ. V lost 4 bases and J lost 4, with 12 bases in between. The length of the CDR3 is 13 residues.

This clone has only one observation. V usage is TRBV5-1 and J usage is TRBJ2-7; TRBD2 matches 10 bases. Trimming cost V 3 bases and J 3 bases; bases outside gene matches: 12. The CDR3 spans 17 residues. CDR1 is SGHRS and CDR2 is YFSETQ in the germline V gene. The CDR3 nucleotides are TGCGCCAGCAGCTCAGGTTCGGGGGCTAGCGGGGGCTACGAGCAGTACTTC. Its translation is CASSSGSGASGGYEQYF.

There are a few counts of this clone. The DNA of the CDR3 is TGTGCCAGCCGACAGGGTTATGGCTACACCTTC. Its translation: CASRQGYGYTF. The chain has TRBV27 and TRBJ1-2; 7 bases match TRBD1. Trimming cost V 8 bases and J 5 bases; bases outside gene matches: 2. The germline V gene encodes CDR1 MNHEY and CDR2 SMNVEV (reference sequence). This CDR3 is 11 amino acids long.

This chain links TRBV7-9 with TRBJ2-5, with D maybe TRBD1 (5 bases). Germline V lookup: CDR1 SEHNR, CDR2 FQNEAQ (reference sequence). Trimming shortened V by 1 base and J by 5 bases, and 14 bases separated the two germline ends. The CDR3 consists of 15 residues. The CDR3 DNA is TGTGCCAGCAGCTTAGGGGGCCCACCCTCGGAGACCCAGTACTTC. Translated, it gives CASSLGGPPSETQYF.

V gene TRBV19 combines with J gene TRBJ1-1, with unresolved D. CDR1 is LNHDA, CDR2 SQIVND, per germline (reference sequence). The CDR3 covers 13 residues. V lost 3 bases, J lost 2 bases, and 7 bases lay in between. The CDR3 bases are TGTGCCAGTAGTATCGTTGCCAACACTGAAGCTTTCTTT. Its protein product is CASSIVANTEAFF.

The chain uses TRBV29-1 and TRBJ2-2; either TRBD1 or TRBD2 may fit D (5 bases each). Per germline, CDR1 SQVTM and CDR2 ANQGSEA. The V gene lost 7 bases and the J gene lost 1 base, with 10 bases spanning the gap. The CDR3 length is 13 residues. For the CDR3, the DNA is TGCAGCGCCAGGGAGTTGAACACCGGGGAGCTGTTTTTT. Translating it yields CSARELNTGELFF.

The V call is TRBV19, the J call TRBJ2-3; D not certain. CDR3 length: 15 residues. V lost 7 bases, J lost 0 bases, and 14 bases lay in between. CDR1 and CDR2 from the germline V gene are LNHDA and SQIVND (reference sequence). The CDR3 bases are TGTGCCAGTACCCAAACACTGTTCAGCACAGATACGCAGTATTTT. It specifies CASTQTLFSTDTQYF.

The chain links TRBV28 to TRBJ1-2; D gene unclear. Germline lookup yields CDR1 MDHEN and CDR2 SYDVKM. CDR3 length: 15 residues. Trimming stripped 5 bases from V and 2 bases from J, with 15 bases between. CDR3 sequence reads: CASSAPWGPNYGYTF. The DNA for the CDR3 is TGTGCCAGCAGTGCCCCGTGGGGTCCCAACTATGGCTACACCTTC.

This clone was seen more than once but under ten times. This chain joins TRBV7-9 and TRBJ2-7; no clear D gene. The germline gives CDR1 SEHNR, CDR2 FQNEAQ (reference sequence). The CDR3 is 13 residues long. The V end lost 4 bases, the J end lost 0 bases, and 7 bases lay between the germline ends. The CDR3 sequence is CASSYVSSYEQYF. The CDR3 coding sequence is TGTGCCAGCAGCTATGTTAGCTCCTACGAGCAGTACTTC.

This clone was counted a single time. The rearrangement links TRBV15 to TRBJ2-7, with TRBD2 matching over 9 bases. The V and J ends lost 1 base and 3 bases, in that order; junction bases with no gene match: 4. The CDR3 totals 15 residues. Germline CDR1 and CDR2: LNHNV and YYDKDF (reference sequence). The CDR3 nucleotides are TGTGCCACCAGCAGAGGTTCTAGCGGGGTCTACGAGCAGTACTTC. Translation gives CATSRGSSGVYEQYF.

This rearrangement joins TRBV2 to TRBJ2-1; weak D call: TRBD2 (5 bases). Trimming shortened V by 6 bases and J by 5 bases, and 11 bases separated the two germline ends. The germline gives CDR1 SNHLY, CDR2 FYNNEI. This CDR3 has 13 residues. CDR3 nucleotides: TGTGCCAGCAGGGACTCAGCGGACAATGAGCAGTTCTTC. Amino acids: CASRDSADNEQFF.

The genes are TRBV6-5 and TRBJ2-7, with D perhaps matching TRBD2 (5 bases). The CDR3 runs to 13 residues. Trimming took off 4 bases at V and 4 bases at J, with 11 bases between the two ends. Looked up from germline, CDR1 is MNHEY and CDR2 is SVGAGI. This chain's CDR3 is CASSLGSGYEQYF. For the CDR3, the DNA is TGTGCCAGCAGTTTGGGTTCGGGGTACGAGCAGTACTTC.

The chain combines TRBV5-1 with TRBJ2-7; D unclear. The CDR3 sequence is 13 residues long. Between the trimmed V and J ends, which lost 0 bases and 3 bases, there was a span of 7 bases. CDR1 and CDR2 from the germline V gene are SGHRS and YFSETQ. The CDR3 nucleotides read TGCGCCAGCAGCTTGGTTGGGCTCTACGAGCAGTACTTC. Protein sequence: CASSLVGLYEQYF.

The chain joins TRBV7-8 to TRBJ2-7; D not resolved. The ends were cut back, 3 bases at V and 2 bases at J, with 14 bases in the middle. The CDR3 consists of 15 residues. Germline V gene sequence: CDR1 SGHVS, CDR2 FQNEAQ. The CDR3 coding sequence is TGTGCCAGCAGCTTTGGTCCCGGCCTAACCTACGAGCAGTACTTC. Translated, it gives CASSFGPGLTYEQYF.

The chain carries TRBV4-1 and TRBJ1-1; unclear D gene. Trimming shortened V by 1 base and J by 0 bases, and 9 bases separated the two germline ends. The CDR3 is 15 residues long. Germline CDR1 reads MGHRA; CDR2 reads YSYEKL. Here the CDR3 reads CASSQGWLMNTEAFF. As DNA, the CDR3 is TGCGCCAGCAGCCAAGGGTGGCTTATGAACACTGAAGCTTTCTTT.

V usage is TRBV9 and J usage is TRBJ2-7; D ambiguous. Trimming took 4 bases from V and 2 from J, leaving 13 bases between them. This CDR3 is 14 amino acids long. Germline V gene lookup returns CDR1 SGDLS and CDR2 YYNGEE. CDR3 bases: TGTGCCAGCAGCTCCCCGCAGAGGCCCTACGAGCAGTACTTC. It codes for CASSSPQRPYEQYF.

CDR3 protein: CASSSRQSYGYTF. The CDR3 DNA reads as TGTGCCAGCAGCTCCCGACAGAGCTATGGCTACACCTTC. This sequence joins TRBV7-2 and TRBJ1-2, with TRBD1 as a possible D gene (5 bases). V lost 4 bases and J lost 4, with 10 bases in between. The CDR3 runs to 13 residues. Germline V lookup: CDR1 SGHTA, CDR2 FQGNSA.

This chain links TRBV29-1 with TRBJ2-2; D tentatively reads TRBD1 or TRBD2 (7 bases each). The length of the CDR3 is 14 residues. V dropped 6 bases and J dropped 5 bases, with 16 bases sitting between them. Germline CDR1 reads SQVTM; CDR2 reads ANQGSEA. CDR3 sequence: CSVGGGGGTGELFF. The CDR3, as DNA: TGCAGCGTGGGGGGAGGGGGCGGAACCGGGGAGCTGTTTTTT.